This T cell receptor beta chain emerged from a study of tumor-infiltrating lymphocytes in localized non-small cell lung cancer. Across the whole study: Each patient gave resected tumor and non-adjacent uninvolved lung tissue. Findings of the study overall: No link was found between tumor T-cell fraction and recurrence-free survival. T-cell fraction did not differ between immunotypes IM1 and IM2.

Remarks on this clone: The antigen is unknown.

Some clones are missing from TCRdb's copy, which holds only in-frame ones; the method was immunoSEQ multiplex PCR. The sample includes around 17,000 clones, approximately 80% seen only once; the top ten take around 6%. The receptor was isolated from a human donor with non-small cell lung cancer. The specimen was lung tumor tissue.

Here the CDR3 DNA reads TGTGCCAGCAGCTTCGATAGCACAGATACGCAGTATTTT. Its protein product is CASSFDSTDTQYF. The rearrangement links TRBV5-6 to TRBJ2-3; no reliable D call. The germline V gene has CDR1 SGHDT and CDR2 YYEEEE. The CDR3 loop spans 13 amino acids. V lost 2 bases, J lost 0 bases, and 4 bases lay in between.